The entry that follows covers one T cell receptor (beta chain) sequence. This CDR3 region has 15 residues. V lost 2 bases to trimming and J lost 7 bases, with 15 bases between them. CDR1 MNHNS and CDR2 SASEGT come from the germline V gene. This sample was taken from a study of T cell clones after liver transplantation. Study in general: Liver transplant recipients had immunosuppression withdrawal attempted within 2 years. Graft-donor-reactive sequences were compared with third-party-reactive TCRbeta sequences from pre-transplant mixed lymphocyte reactions.

Profiled with immunoSEQ multiplex PCR; TCRdb holds only in-frame clones, not every one. This sample carries about 75,000 clones, around 84% of them seen once, and the ten largest clones take under 2.5%. The specimen was CD4+ T cells from blood, collected about 50 months after liver transplant. V gene TRBV6-1 combines with J gene TRBJ2-1, with D maybe TRBD2 (7 bases). The receptor's source is a human patient who received a liver transplant. The T cells may come from the graft donor. CDR3 nucleotide sequence: TGTGCCAGCAGTGAACACCGGGGGGCGCGTAATGAGCAGTTCTTC. Amino acids: CASSEHRGARNEQFF.